A selection of T cell receptor beta chains follows, all from one sample in a study of T cells in Graves' hyperthyroidism and ophthalmopathy. TCRdb used MiXCR to reprocess the multiplex PCR reads, holding one entry per CDR3 protein. In the table there are hundreds of thousands of distinct CDR3 sequences, over 12% of which are singletons. The specimen was blood. These receptor sequences come from a man aged 45-65 years with Graves' ophthalmopathy. Both conserved end residues are part of each CDR3. The order of the fields is V gene, D gene, J gene, clone size, CDR3 DNA, CDR3 protein. D genes are given only for firm matches. Part of the rows lack a size; the others show once, few, many or a class for expanded clones.

>TRBV27|TRBD2|TRBJ2-1|many
TGTGCCAGCAGTTTACTATTAGCGGGAGGGTTTATCAATGAGCAGTTCTTC
CASSLLLAGGFINEQFF
>TRBV3-1|.|TRBJ1-4|.
TGTGCCAGCCGGCAGGGTAAAGTGGGTGAAAAACTGTTTTTT
CASRQGKVGEKLFF
>TRBV20-1|.|TRBJ2-5|once
TGCAGTGCTAGTATAAGGGTACAAGAGACCCAGTACTTC
CSASIRVQETQYF
>TRBV12-5|.|TRBJ1-1|many
TGTGCTAGTGGTCCCGGGACCGCGCACACTGAAGCTTTCTTT
CASGPGTAHTEAFF
>TRBV4-2|.|TRBJ2-1|many
TGTGCCAGCAGCCAACATAGTACGAATGAGCAGTTCTTC
CASSQHSTNEQFF
>TRBV5-1|TRBD2|TRBJ2-2|many
TGCGCCAGCAGCTTCGACGGGAGGGCCACGGGGGAGCTGTTTTTT
CASSFDGRATGELFF
>TRBV3-1|.|TRBJ2-3|many
TGTGCCAGCAGCCAAGGGGCGTGGGATACGCAGTATTTT
CASSQGAWDTQYF
>TRBV5-1|TRBD1|TRBJ2-1|.
TGCGCCAGCAGCTTGGGCAGGGGGCCCTCCTACAATGAGCAGTTCTTC
CASSLGRGPSYNEQFF
>TRBV20-1|.|TRBJ2-4|many
TGCAGTGCTAGAGATATTACGAACATTCAGTACTTC
CSARDITNIQYF
>TRBV20-1|.|TRBJ2-7|many
TGCAGTGCTAGAGATCCGTCTCTCTACGAGCAGTACTTC
CSARDPSLYEQYF
>TRBV9|TRBD1|TRBJ2-3|.
TGTGCCAGCAGCGCCAGGGGGGATACGCAGTATTTT
CASSARGDTQYF
>TRBV20-1|TRBD1|TRBJ1-4|many
TGCAGTGCTATCGACAGGGTGTATGAAAAACTGTTTTTT
CSAIDRVYEKLFF
>TRBV28|TRBD1|TRBJ1-1|many
TGTGCCAGCCTAAAACAGGGGAGGGGGACTGAAGCTTTCTTT
CASLKQGRGTEAFF
>TRBV28|TRBD2|TRBJ2-5|many
TGTGCCAGCAGTCATCGGACGGGGACTAGAGAAGGAGAGACCCAGTACTTC
CASSHRTGTREGETQYF
>TRBV6-6|.|TRBJ2-5|many
TGTGCCAGCAGTTACACACAAGAGACCCAGTACTTC
CASSYTQETQYF
>TRBV6-6|TRBD1|TRBJ2-3|few
TGTGCCAGCAGTTACATCAGGACAGGGGATAGCACAGATACGCAGTATTTT
CASSYIRTGDSTDTQYF
>TRBV2|TRBD1|TRBJ2-5|.
TGTGCCAGCAGCGTCGACAGGGGGGAGACCCAGTACTTC
CASSVDRGETQYF
>TRBV29-1|.|TRBJ2-1|.
TGCAGCGTTGTTCACGGTGAGCAGTTCTTC
CSVVHGEQFF
>TRBV19|.|TRBJ1-2|.
TGTGCCAGTAGTATTATCCGACAGGAAGTCTATGGCTACACCTTC
CASSIIRQEVYGYTF